The present entry profiles one T cell receptor (beta chain) with its context. The use of a sample-barcoded 5' primer and a J-beta primer mix characterized a second PCR of roughly 6 to 11 cycles. Every cDNA molecule bore a tag from a template-switch adaptor containing 12 random nucleotides. TCRdb ran MiXCR on the 5' RACE reads and lists one entry per CDR3 protein. The sample includes around 1.5 million distinct CDR3 sequences, roughly 45% of them seen just once. This specimen comes from a study of blood T cells in healthy people across ages. V lost 7 bases and J 7 bases, leaving 17 bases between the germline ends. CDR1 and CDR2 (germline): SEHNR, FQNEAQ (reference sequence). The CDR3 contains 15 residues.

The chain is built from TRBV7-9 and TRBJ1-6; no clear D. The sample comprised blood. The sequence was collected from a woman under 30 in good health. CDR3 region: CASTERDGMNSPLHF. CDR3 coding DNA: TGTGCCAGCACCGAGCGCGACGGAATGAATTCACCCCTCCACTTT.